These 24 T cell receptor beta chains were sequenced from one sample in a study of blood T cell repertoires in COVID-19. Repertoires were generated with immunoSEQ multiplex PCR, while TCRdb's copy carries only in-frame clones and drops some. Of under 100,000 clones listed, about nine tenths are singletons. Sequencing used peripheral blood. These receptor sequences come from a man between 50 and 59 years old with acute or convalescent COVID-19.

This chain joins TRBV5-1 and TRBJ2-5; D is perhaps TRBD2 (6 bases). V lost 0 bases to trimming and J lost 5 bases, with 14 bases between them. Germline assignment: CDR1 SGHRS and CDR2 YFSETQ. This CDR3 comprises 15 residues. Here the CDR3 reads CASSLGASDRETQYF. The CDR3 bases are TGCGCCAGCAGCTTGGGGGCTAGCGATAGGGAGACCCAGTACTTC.

The chain combines TRBV5-4 with TRBJ1-6; the match to TRBD1 covers 7 bases. V trimming: 0 bases; J trimming: 7 bases; junction bases outside the gene matches: 4. This CDR3 has 15 residues. Germline V gene data show CDR1 as SGHNT and CDR2 as YYREEE (reference sequence). The CDR3 region has the DNA TGTGCCAGCAGCTTGGGGACAGGCGGCAATTCACCCCTCCACTTT. It specifies CASSLGTGGNSPLHF.

The V call is TRBV27, the J call TRBJ1-5; D is uncertain. CDR1 MNHEY and CDR2 SMNVEV come from the germline V gene (reference sequence). This CDR3 comprises 13 residues. V dropped 6 bases and J dropped 4 bases, with 10 bases sitting between them. The DNA of the CDR3 is TGTGCCAGCAGACCTACAGCTAATCAGCCCCAGCATTTT. Amino acids: CASRPTANQPQHF.

The V call is TRBV5-1, the J call TRBJ1-1; a weak D match, TRBD1 (6 bases). V shed 1 base and J shed 5 bases, with 18 bases lying between them. The CDR3 runs to 16 residues. Germline values: CDR1 SGHRS, CDR2 YFSETQ. Here the CDR3 reads CASSLRGAGEGTEAFF. In nucleotides, the CDR3 is TGCGCCAGCAGCTTGCGGGGAGCAGGGGAGGGGACTGAAGCTTTCTTT. Full variable domain (remainder filled in from reference TRBV5-1 and TRBJ1-1): KAGVTQTPRYLIKTRGQQVTLSCSPISGHRSVSWYQQTPGQGLQFLFEYFSETQRNKGNFPGRFSGRQFSNSRSEMNVSTLELGDSALYLCASSLRGAGEGTEAFFGQGTRLTVV.

This clone was seen a single time. This rearrangement joins TRBV6-5 to TRBJ1-6; TRBD1 matches at 8 bases. The length of the CDR3 is 15 residues. From germline, CDR1 is MNHEY and CDR2 SVGAGI. V gave up 3 bases and J gave up 8 bases; unmatched junction bases: 6. Here the CDR3 DNA reads TGTGCCAGCAGTTATAGGGGACAGGAATATTCACCCCTCCACTTT. This translates into CASSYRGQEYSPLHF.

CDR3 nucleotide sequence: TGTGCCAGCAGCCCCCGGCGGGTATTCCAAGAGACCCAGTACTTC. Translated: CASSPRRVFQETQYF. The chain has TRBV11-2 and TRBJ2-5; TRBD2 is a possible D gene (5 bases). This CDR3 is built from 15 residues. Germline V lookup: CDR1 SGHAT, CDR2 FQNNGV. The V and J ends lost 5 bases and 1 base respectively, with 14 bases between them. Full variable domain (missing parts from reference TRBV11-2 and TRBJ2-5): EAGVAQSPRYKIIEKRQSVAFWCNPISGHATLYWYQQILGQGPKLLIQFQNNGVVDDSQLPKDRFSAERLKGVDSTLKIQPAKLEDSAVYLCASSPRRVFQETQYFGPGTRLLVL.

This sequence joins TRBV11-2 and TRBJ2-5, with D possibly matching TRBD2 (5 bases). CDR3 length: 15 amino acids. Trimming removed 0 bases at V and 4 bases at J, with 12 bases between. Germline V lookup: CDR1 SGHAT, CDR2 FQNNGV. The CDR3 sequence is CASSLDGGDGETQYF. The CDR3 DNA reads as TGTGCCAGCAGCTTAGATGGAGGAGATGGAGAGACCCAGTACTTC.

This clone was observed a few times. The chain carries TRBV7-8 and TRBJ1-6; D gene uncertain. Trimming stripped 0 bases from V and 2 bases from J, with 8 bases between. The CDR3 runs to 16 residues. The germline CDR1 and CDR2 sequences are SGHVS and FQNEAQ. Here the CDR3 reads CASSLAAGTYNSPLHF. CDR3 nucleotides: TGTGCCAGCAGCTTAGCCGCCGGGACCTATAATTCACCCCTCCACTTT.

The gene calls are TRBV9 and TRBJ1-6; 7 bases are a match to TRBD1. Trimming cost V 0 bases and J 6 bases; bases outside gene matches: 3. The CDR3 loop spans 15 amino acids. From germline, CDR1 is SGDLS and CDR2 YYNGEE. CDR3 sequence: CASSVEGAGNSPLHF. In DNA form, the CDR3 reads TGTGCCAGCAGCGTAGAGGGGGCCGGTAATTCACCCCTCCACTTT. Drawing the rest from reference TRBV9 and TRBJ1-6, the complete variable domain is DSGVTQTPKHLITATGQRVTLRCSPRSGDLSVYWYQQSLDQGLQFLIQYYNGEERAKGNILERFSAQQFPDLHSELNLSSLELGDSALYFCASSVEGAGNSPLHFGNGTRLTVT.

This sequence joins TRBV19 and TRBJ2-3; 10 positions match TRBD2. This CDR3 region has 16 residues. Germline CDR1 and CDR2: LNHDA and SQIVND (reference sequence). Trimming cost V 3 bases and J 4 bases; bases outside gene matches: 7. The CDR3 region has the DNA TGTGCCAGTAGTATGTCGGCTAGCGGGAGTCCAGATACGCAGTATTTT. This codes for CASSMSASGSPDTQYF.

The V call is TRBV7-2, the J call TRBJ1-2, with D possibly matching TRBD1 (6 bases). This CDR3 contains 15 residues. The V gene's germline CDR1 is SGHTA and CDR2 FQGNSA. V was cut by 4 bases and J by 7 bases, with 19 bases left in between. The CDR3, as DNA: TGTGCCAGCAGCTCGGGGACCACAGGGAGGGTTGGCTACACCTTC. Residues: CASSSGTTGRVGYTF.

The chain uses TRBV10-3 and TRBJ2-1; the D gene is possibly TRBD1 (5 bases). The V gene lost 3 bases and the J gene lost 10 bases, with 16 bases spanning the gap. Germline V gene sequence: CDR1 ENHRY, CDR2 SYGVKD. This CDR3 comprises 14 residues. The DNA of the CDR3 is TGTGCCATCAGTGACATGGGGCCTGGGGTCGAGCAGTTCTTC. Its translation is CAISDMGPGVEQFF.

V usage is TRBV19 and J usage is TRBJ1-5; D not resolved. This CDR3 has 17 residues. The V gene lost 6 bases and the J gene lost 1 base, with 19 bases spanning the gap. Germline CDR1 LNHDA, CDR2 SQIVND (reference sequence). The CDR3 reads CASRMSVIVTSNQPQHF. DNA for the CDR3: TGTGCCAGTAGAATGAGCGTGATTGTTACCAGCAATCAGCCCCAGCATTTT. Looking up the rest from reference TRBV19 and TRBJ1-5 gives the full variable domain: DGGITQSPKYLFRKEGQNVTLSCEQNLNHDAMYWYRQDPGQGLRLIYYSQIVNDFQKGDIAEGYSVSREKKESFPLTVTSAQKNPTAFYLCASRMSVIVTSNQPQHFGDGTRLSIL.

V and J are TRBV5-1 and TRBJ1-1; TRBD1 matches 8 bases. Per germline, CDR1 SGHRS and CDR2 YFSETQ. Germline trimming cut 5 bases from V and 8 bases from J; bases unmatched to any gene: 8. The CDR3 covers 13 residues. The CDR3 DNA is TGCGCCAGCAGGTCCACAGGGGGAACAGAAGCTTTCTTT. The encoded protein is CASRSTGGTEAFF.

The rearrangement uses TRBV30 and TRBJ2-7, with 8 bases lining up with TRBD2. V dropped 5 bases and J dropped 7; count of bases not matched to a gene: 4. The CDR3 consists of 11 residues. The germline CDR1 and CDR2 sequences are GTSNPN and SVGIG (reference sequence). The CDR3 DNA follows: TGTGCCTGGTCGACGGGGGGGGAGCAGTACTTC. This encodes CAWSTGGEQYF. The full variable domain, with the rest looked up from reference TRBV30 and TRBJ2-7, is SQTIHQWPATLVQPVGSPLSLECTVEGTSNPNLYWYRQAAGRGLQLLFYSVGIGQISSEVPQNLSASRPQDRQFILSSKKLLLSDSGFYLCAWSTGGEQYFGPGTRLTVT.

This chain uses TRBV7-9 with TRBJ1-4, with TRBD1 matching over 9 bases. Germline trimming cut 4 bases from V and 2 bases from J; bases unmatched to any gene: 8. The CDR3 is 17 amino acids. Germline CDR1 SEHNR, CDR2 FQNEAQ (reference sequence). DNA of the CDR3: TGTGCCAGCAGCTATGCCGGGACAGGGAGGACTAATGAAAAACTGTTTTTT. Translated: CASSYAGTGRTNEKLFF.

J is TRBJ2-3 and V is TRBV7-2; D perhaps matches TRBD2 (6 bases). The germline V and J ends were trimmed by 1 base and 9 bases, with 17 bases remaining between them. CDR3 size: 15 residues. The germline V gene encodes CDR1 SGHTA and CDR2 FQGNSA. The CDR3 region has the DNA TGTGCCAGCAGCTTAGACGGACGCGGGGTTGGAACGCAGTATTTT. It yields the protein CASSLDGRGVGTQYF.

This chain joins TRBV29-1 and TRBJ1-2; 10 bases line up with TRBD1. CDR3 length: 20 amino acids. Germline V gene data show CDR1 as SQVTM and CDR2 as ANQGSEA. Trimming removed 3 bases from V and 8 bases from J; junction bases left unmatched: 27. The CDR3 DNA follows: TGCAGCGTTGACGGCTGGTCCGGTGGACGGGGAGTGACAGGGGGCGCGGGCTACACCTTC. It translates to CSVDGWSGGRGVTGGAGYTF.

The DNA for the CDR3 is TGTGCTAGTGGTTTGGTACAGGGGGTCAGGACTGAAGCTTTCTTT. It codes for CASGLVQGVRTEAFF. This chain uses TRBV12-5 with TRBJ1-1, with 8 bases aligning to TRBD1. CDR3 length: 15 amino acids. V shed 0 bases and J 5 bases; nucleotides not matched to a gene: 5. Germline CDR1 reads LGHNT; CDR2 reads FRNRAP. The full variable domain, rest sourced from reference TRBV12-5 and TRBJ1-1, is DARVTQTPRHKVTEMGQEVTMRCQPILGHNTVFWYRQTMMQGLELLAYFRNRAPLDDSGMPKDRFSAEMPDATLATLKIQPSEPRDSAVYFCASGLVQGVRTEAFFGQGTRLTVV.

V gene TRBV3-1 (or the pseudogene TRBV3-2) combines with J gene TRBJ2-4; D might be TRBD2 (6 bases). CDR3 size: 17 residues. The germline V and J ends were trimmed by 1 base and 5 bases, with 18 bases remaining between them. Germline loops: CDR1 LGHDT, CDR2 YNNKEL (reference sequence). CDR3: CASSQGRDSGRQNIQYF. The CDR3, as DNA: TGTGCCAGCAGCCAAGGAAGGGACTCTGGACGTCAAAACATTCAGTACTTC.

The J gene is TRBJ1-6, the V gene TRBV10-3; no reliable D call. The CDR3 contains 14 residues. Germline CDR1 is ENHRY and CDR2 is SYGVKD. The ends were cut back, 10 bases at V and 6 bases at J, with 16 bases in the middle. This CDR3 reads CATSDGVGNSPLHF. As DNA, the CDR3 is TGTGCCACAAGTGACGGGGTGGGTAATTCACCCCTCCACTTT.

This CDR3 is CASSKEIAKNIQYF. Here the CDR3 DNA reads TGTGCCAGCAGCAAGGAGATAGCCAAAAACATTCAGTACTTC. The chain employs TRBV21-1 and TRBJ2-4; the table's D call TRBD2 went unverified against the DNA. TRBV21-1 is shown as a pseudogene. The CDR3 loop spans 14 amino acids.

This clone was recorded only once. The rearrangement uses TRBV1 and TRBJ2-2; the table calls TRBD2, which could not be checked here. TRBV1 constitutes a pseudogene. CDR3 length equals 15 residues. Written as DNA, the CDR3 is TGCACCAGCCCGCAACTAGCGGGAGGGCACGGGGAGCTGTTTTTT. It translates to CTSPQLAGGHGELFF.

The rearrangement uses TRBV6-5 and TRBJ1-1, with D perhaps matching TRBD1 (6 bases). V shed 5 bases and J shed 4 bases, with 8 bases lying between them. This CDR3 is built from 12 residues. The germline gives CDR1 MNHEY, CDR2 SVGAGI. CDR3 amino acids: CASSTGFTEAFF. For the CDR3, the DNA is TGTGCCAGCAGTACAGGGTTCACTGAAGCTTTCTTT.